A single sample gave rise to the 2 T cell receptor beta chains below, sequenced in a study of tumor-infiltrating lymphocytes in primary liver carcinoma (dated by TCRdb to the late 2010s). Instrument used: Illumina HiSeq 2500. Using a constant-region primer and ProtoScript II reverse transcriptase, TCRbeta-specific cDNA was reverse-transcribed from 500 ng total RNA. TCRbeta libraries were built with three nested multiplex PCR rounds, a slightly modified ARM-PCR procedure. Each of the first two PCR rounds ran for approximately 10 cycles and used multiplex TRBV1-TRBV30 forward primers together with a Cbeta reverse primer. Using fastp at Q25 and MiXCR, TCRdb reprocessed the public reads and kept productive beta chains. Merged by CDR3 protein, the rows form single entries marked with the most common genes and DNA. The sample profile shows around 120,000 distinct CDR3 sequences; around 65% of them were found once. Over 7.5% of the sample comes from the top ten.

Without any cell sorting, total RNA and DNA were co-extracted from about 20-30 mg of bulk tissue using the AllPrep DNA/RNA mini kit. The sequenced sample was tumor-adjacent normal liver tissue. Source of these receptors: a woman aged 55-70 years with primary liver carcinoma and hepatitis B virus infection.

A word on this clonotype: At one end the junction does not follow the germline gene, possibly because of a read error. The chain has TRBV11-2 and TRBJ2-1; no firm D call. Per germline, CDR1 SGHAT and CDR2 FQNNGV. The CDR3 consists of 11 residues. CDR3 DNA sequence: TGTGCCAACTGCACGAACAATGTGCAGTTCTTC. Translated, it gives CANCTNNVQFF.

Points on this clonotype: This could be a read error, since a much larger clone is one nucleotide away. The V and J genes are TRBV12-3 or TRBV12-4 and TRBJ1-1, with 9 nucleotides matching TRBD1. The length of the CDR3 is 15 residues. J lost 2 bases, V lost 8 bases, and 9 bases had no gene match. The CDR3 bases are TGTGCCAGCCAATCGGGGACAGGGATTAACACTGAAGCTTTCTTT. It specifies CASQSGTGINTEAFF.